This T cell receptor (beta chain) was profiled in a study of T cell responses to AZD1222 COVID-19 vaccine (dated by TCRdb to the early 2020s). As for the study more broadly: Because spike-specific TCR depth and breadth did not differ between the two schedules, AZD1222 recipients who got a second dose at roughly 4 weeks were pooled with those who got a second dose at roughly 12 weeks. A total of 230 to 250 trial participants underwent TCR sequencing, of whom nearly 210 received two doses of AZD1222 and about 25 received two doses of the MenACWY control vaccine. Enrollment into the trials was organized by age into subgroups of 18-55, 56-69 and 70-plus years, and those subgroups contained approximately 160, 26 and 62 TCR-sequenced participants, respectively. The research as a whole found: After two AZD1222 doses, spike-specific TCR breadth and depth were significantly higher than at day 0 and than in MenACWY recipients. The vaccine-associated CD4 TCRs covered the entire spike protein, and the dominant responses fell in regions 160-218 and 743-854. Reportedly, almost half of the unique spike-specific TCRs recognized epitopes lying outside the regions that are mutated in the B.1.351 and B.1.1.7 variants. In the small 56-69-year group, the increase in depth fell short of significance, most likely because of low power. No day 14 peak-response samples were available, so repertoires were characterized only after the peak T cell response. Most participants were white British and females outnumbered males, and the authors suggested that clonal diversity may have been underestimated. Conclusions about previously exposed vaccinees were limited because only six AZD1222 recipients were SARS-CoV-2 seropositive at baseline.

This specimen's time point label, per the study, means: baseline before first vaccination. Samples from vaccinated people were obtained from the UK trials COV001 and COV002, which included a single-blind randomized controlled phase 2/3 trial of AZD1222 (ChAdOx1 nCoV-19) in healthy adults. Trial participant PBMC samples were collected at day 0 and day 28 after the second dose for TCRbeta chain sequencing. The CDR3 regions of human TCRbeta chains were analyzed by immunosequencing. In the original analysis: TCRs in the repertoires were compared against a reference library of SARS-CoV-2-specific TCRs that had been generated with the MIRA antigen-specificity platform. Breadth was defined as the fraction of unique TCRs that were SARS-CoV-2-associated, and depth was defined as the fraction of total T cells that were SARS-CoV-2-associated. Each spike-specific TCR was assigned to its reactive spike region and to a CD4 or CD8 class using the MIRA data. Log10-transformed breadth and depth values were compared by one-way ANOVA with Sidak's multiple comparisons tests. This immuneACCESS table, as held by TCRdb, lists in-frame sequences with V and J called but not all clones. Of the missing ones, under half trace to an unresolved V gene in checked studies; the others have no known cause. The V and J calls and clone size are taken from that table; D and trimming were inferred from the DNA. The sample table contains just under 95,000 clones; only one count was recorded for 88% of them. The biggest ten clones account for 10% to 15% of the sample.

In regard to this clone: The antigen this receptor binds is unknown. Nothing much larger sits one base from this clone, and base qualities are not available.

The receptor was isolated from an adult in good health. Sequences were derived from peripheral blood, sampled on day 0 of AZD1222 vaccination.

The DNA is as follows: TGTGCCTGGAAGGGGGGACAGGGGTCCACAGATACGCAGTATTTT. Protein translation: CAWKGGQGSTDTQYF. The chain links TRBV30 with TRBJ2-3; a stretch of 10 junction bases matches TRBD1. Germline trimming: 4 bases from V, 2 bases from J; junction bases outside gene matches: 6. The germline V gene (reference sequence) yields GTSNPN for CDR1 and SVGIG for CDR2. The CDR3 starts with the cysteine, ends with the phenylalanine, and has 15 residues. The entry retains the CDR3 DNA only, 45 bases that are in frame from base 1.